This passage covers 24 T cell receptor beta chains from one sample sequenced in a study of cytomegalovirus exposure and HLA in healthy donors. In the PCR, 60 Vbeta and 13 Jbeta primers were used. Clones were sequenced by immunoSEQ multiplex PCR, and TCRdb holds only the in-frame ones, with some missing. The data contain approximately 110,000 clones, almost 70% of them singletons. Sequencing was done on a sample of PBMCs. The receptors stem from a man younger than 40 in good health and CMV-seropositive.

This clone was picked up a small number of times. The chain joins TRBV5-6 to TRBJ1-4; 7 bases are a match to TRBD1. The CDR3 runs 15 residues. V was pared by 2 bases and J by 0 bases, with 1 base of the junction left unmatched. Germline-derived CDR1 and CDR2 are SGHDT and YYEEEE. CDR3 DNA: TGTGCCAGCAGCTTCGGGACAGCAACTAATGAAAAACTGTTTTTT. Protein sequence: CASSFGTATNEKLFF. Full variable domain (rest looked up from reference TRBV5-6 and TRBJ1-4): DAGVTQSPTHLIKTRGQQVTLRCSPKSGHDTVSWYQQALGQGPQFIFQYYEEEERQRGNFPDRFSGHQFPNYSSELNVNALLLGDSALYLCASSFGTATNEKLFFGSGTQLSVL.

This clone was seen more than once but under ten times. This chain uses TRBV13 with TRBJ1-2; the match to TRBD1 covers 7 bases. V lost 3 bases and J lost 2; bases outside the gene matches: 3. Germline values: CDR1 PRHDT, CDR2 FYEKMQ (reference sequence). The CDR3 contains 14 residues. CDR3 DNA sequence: TGTGCCAGCAGCTTCGGGACAGTAAACTATGGCTACACCTTC. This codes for CASSFGTVNYGYTF.

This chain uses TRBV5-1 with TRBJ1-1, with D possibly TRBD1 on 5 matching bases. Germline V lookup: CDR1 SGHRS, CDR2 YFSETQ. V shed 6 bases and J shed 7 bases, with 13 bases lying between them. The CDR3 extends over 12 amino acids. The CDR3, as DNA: TGCGCCAGCAACTCGGGAGGGGATGAAGCTTTCTTT. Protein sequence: CASNSGGDEAFF.

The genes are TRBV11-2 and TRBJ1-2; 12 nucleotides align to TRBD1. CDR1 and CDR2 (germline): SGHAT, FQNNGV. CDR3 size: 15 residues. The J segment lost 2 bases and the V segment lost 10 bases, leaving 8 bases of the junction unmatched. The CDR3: CATPGQGATNYGYTF. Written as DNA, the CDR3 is TGTGCCACTCCGGGACAGGGGGCAACCAACTATGGCTACACCTTC.

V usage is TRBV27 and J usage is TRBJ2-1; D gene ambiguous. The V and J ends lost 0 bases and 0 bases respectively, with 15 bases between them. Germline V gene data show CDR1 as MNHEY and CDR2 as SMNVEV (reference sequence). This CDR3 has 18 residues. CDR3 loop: CASSLSIAAESSYNEQFF. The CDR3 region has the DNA TGTGCCAGCAGTTTATCGATAGCTGCAGAAAGCTCCTACAATGAGCAGTTCTTC.

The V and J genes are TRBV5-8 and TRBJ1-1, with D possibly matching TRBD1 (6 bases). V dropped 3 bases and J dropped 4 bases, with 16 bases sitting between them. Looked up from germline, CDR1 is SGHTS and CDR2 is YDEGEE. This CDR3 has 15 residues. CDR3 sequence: CASSYKGGTGTEAFF. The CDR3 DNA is TGTGCCAGCAGCTACAAGGGGGGGACCGGCACTGAAGCTTTCTTT.

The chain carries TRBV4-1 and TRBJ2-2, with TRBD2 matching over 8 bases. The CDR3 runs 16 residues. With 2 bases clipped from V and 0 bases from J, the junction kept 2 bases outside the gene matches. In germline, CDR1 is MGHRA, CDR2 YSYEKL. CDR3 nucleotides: TGCGCCAGCAGCCAATCGACTAGCGCGAACACCGGGGAGCTGTTTTTT. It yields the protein CASSQSTSANTGELFF.

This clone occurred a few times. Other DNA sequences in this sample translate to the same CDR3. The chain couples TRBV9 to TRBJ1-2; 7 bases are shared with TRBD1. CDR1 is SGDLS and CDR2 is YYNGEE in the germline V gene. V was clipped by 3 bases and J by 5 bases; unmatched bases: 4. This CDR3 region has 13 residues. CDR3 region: CASSEGQPYGYTF. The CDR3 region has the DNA TGTGCCAGCAGCGAGGGACAGCCGTATGGCTACACCTTC.

The CDR3 loop is CASSASGGLYNEQFF. The DNA of the CDR3 is TGTGCCAGCAGCGCAAGCGGGGGGCTATACAATGAGCAGTTCTTC. V gene TRBV9 combines with J gene TRBJ2-1, with 9 bases matching TRBD2. The J segment lost 4 bases and the V segment lost 3 bases, leaving 5 bases of the junction unmatched. The CDR3 spans 15 residues. Per the germline V gene, CDR1 is SGDLS and CDR2 is YYNGEE.

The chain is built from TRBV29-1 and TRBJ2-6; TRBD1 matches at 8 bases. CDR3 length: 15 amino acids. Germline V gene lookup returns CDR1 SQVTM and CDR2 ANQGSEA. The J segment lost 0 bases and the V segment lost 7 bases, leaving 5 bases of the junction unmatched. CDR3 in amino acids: CSATTGGSGANVLTF. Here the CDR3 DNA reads TGCAGCGCCACAACAGGGGGCTCTGGGGCCAACGTCCTGACTTTC.

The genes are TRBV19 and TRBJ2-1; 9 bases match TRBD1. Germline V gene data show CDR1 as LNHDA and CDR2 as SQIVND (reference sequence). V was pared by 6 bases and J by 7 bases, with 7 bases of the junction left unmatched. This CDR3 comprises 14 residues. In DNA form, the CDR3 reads TGTGCCAGTAGGTCCGGGACAGGGTTAAATGAGCAGTTCTTC. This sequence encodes CASRSGTGLNEQFF.

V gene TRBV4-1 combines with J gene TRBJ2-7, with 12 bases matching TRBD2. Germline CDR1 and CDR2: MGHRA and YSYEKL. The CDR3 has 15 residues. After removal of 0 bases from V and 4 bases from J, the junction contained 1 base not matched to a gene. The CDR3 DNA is TGCGCCAGCAGCCAAGAGCTAGCGGGAGGGTACGAGCAGTACGTC. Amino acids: CASSQELAGGYEQYV.

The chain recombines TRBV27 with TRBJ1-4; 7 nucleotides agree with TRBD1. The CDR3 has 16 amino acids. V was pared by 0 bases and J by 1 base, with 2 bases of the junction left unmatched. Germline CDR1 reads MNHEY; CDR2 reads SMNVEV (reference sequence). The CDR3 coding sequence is TGTGCCAGCAGTTTATCAGGGGGCCTAACTAATGAAAAACTGTTTTTT. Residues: CASSLSGGLTNEKLFF.

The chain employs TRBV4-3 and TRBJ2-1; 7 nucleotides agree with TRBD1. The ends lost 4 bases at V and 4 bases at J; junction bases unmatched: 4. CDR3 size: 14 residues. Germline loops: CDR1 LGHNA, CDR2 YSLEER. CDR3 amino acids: CASSPTRGYNEQFF. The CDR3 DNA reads TGCGCCAGCAGCCCAACCAGGGGGTACAATGAGCAGTTCTTC.

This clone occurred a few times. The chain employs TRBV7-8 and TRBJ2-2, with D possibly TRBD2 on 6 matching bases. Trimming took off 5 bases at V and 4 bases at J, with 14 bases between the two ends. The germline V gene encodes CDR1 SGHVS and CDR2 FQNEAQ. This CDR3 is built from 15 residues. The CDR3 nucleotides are TGTGCCAGCAGCCTCGGGGGAATGAGCACCGGGGAGCTGTTTTTT. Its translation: CASSLGGMSTGELFF. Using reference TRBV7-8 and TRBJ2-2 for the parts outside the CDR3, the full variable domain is GAGVSQSPRYKVAKRGQDVALRCDPISGHVSLFWYQQALGQGPEFLTYFQNEAQLDKSGLPSDRFFAERPEGSVSTLKIQRTQQEDSAVYLCASSLGGMSTGELFFGEGSRLTVL.

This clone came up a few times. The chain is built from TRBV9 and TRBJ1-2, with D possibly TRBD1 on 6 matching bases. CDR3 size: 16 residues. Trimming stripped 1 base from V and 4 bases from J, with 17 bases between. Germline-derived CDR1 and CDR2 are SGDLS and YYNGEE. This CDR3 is CASSVRDEPDSYGYTF. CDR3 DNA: TGTGCCAGCAGCGTACGAGACGAACCGGACAGCTATGGCTACACCTTC.

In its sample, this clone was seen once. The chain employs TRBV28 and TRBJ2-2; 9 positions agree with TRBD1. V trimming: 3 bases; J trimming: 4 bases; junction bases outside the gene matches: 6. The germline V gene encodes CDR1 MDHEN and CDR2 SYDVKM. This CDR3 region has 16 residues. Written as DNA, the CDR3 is TGTGCCAGCAGTTTCGTAGACAGGGGGGGCACCGGGGAGCTGTTTTTT. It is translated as CASSFVDRGGTGELFF.

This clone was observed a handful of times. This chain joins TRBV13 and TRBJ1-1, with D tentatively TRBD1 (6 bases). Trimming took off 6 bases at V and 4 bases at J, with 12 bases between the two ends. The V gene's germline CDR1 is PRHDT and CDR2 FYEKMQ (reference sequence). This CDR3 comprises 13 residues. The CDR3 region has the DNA TGTGCCAGCAGTCCAGTAGGGGGCACTGAAGCTTTCTTT. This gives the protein CASSPVGGTEAFF.

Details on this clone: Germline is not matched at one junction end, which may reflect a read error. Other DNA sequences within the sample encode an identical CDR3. CDR3 sequence reads: CASSLWTGQDNSPLHF. The CDR3 DNA follows: TGCGCCAGCAGCTTATGGACAGGGCAGGATAATTCGCCCCTCCACTTT. The V call is TRBV5-1, the J call TRBJ1-6; 8 bases map to TRBD1. The CDR3 loop spans 16 amino acids. Per germline, CDR1 SGHRS and CDR2 YFSETQ. The full variable domain, in which reference TRBV5-1 and TRBJ1-6 provide the parts outside the CDR3, is KAGVTQTPRYLIKTRGQQVTLSCSPISGHRSVSWYQQTPGQGLQFLFEYFSETQRNKGNFPGRFSGRQFSNSRSEMNVSTLELGDSALYLCASSLWTGQDNSPLHFGNGTRLTVT.

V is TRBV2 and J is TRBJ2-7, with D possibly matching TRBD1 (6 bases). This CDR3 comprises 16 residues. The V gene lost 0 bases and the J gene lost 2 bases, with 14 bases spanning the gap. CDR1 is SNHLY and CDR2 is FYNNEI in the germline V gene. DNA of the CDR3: TGTGCCAGCAGTGAAGCGCTTCCCGGGGACACCTACGAGCAGTACGTC. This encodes CASSEALPGDTYEQYV.

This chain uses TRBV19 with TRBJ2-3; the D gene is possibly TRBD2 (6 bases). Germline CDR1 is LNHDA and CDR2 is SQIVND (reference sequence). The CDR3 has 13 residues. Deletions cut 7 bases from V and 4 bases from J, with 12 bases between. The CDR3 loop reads CASMEWRADTQYF. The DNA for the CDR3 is TGTGCCAGTATGGAGTGGAGGGCAGATACGCAGTATTTT.

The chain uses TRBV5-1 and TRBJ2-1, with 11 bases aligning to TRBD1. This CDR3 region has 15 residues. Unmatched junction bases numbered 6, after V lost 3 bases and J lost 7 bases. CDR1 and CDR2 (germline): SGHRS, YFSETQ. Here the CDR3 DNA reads TGCGCCAGCAGCTCGGACAGGGGGCCCGAAAATGAGCAGTTCTTC. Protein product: CASSSDRGPENEQFF.

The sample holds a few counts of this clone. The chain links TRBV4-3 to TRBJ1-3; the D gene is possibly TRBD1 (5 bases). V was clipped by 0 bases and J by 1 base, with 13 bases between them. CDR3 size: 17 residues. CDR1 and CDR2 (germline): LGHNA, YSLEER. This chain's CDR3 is CASSQDVRVWSGNTIYF. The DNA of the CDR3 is TGCGCCAGCAGCCAAGACGTCAGGGTTTGGTCTGGAAACACCATATATTTT.

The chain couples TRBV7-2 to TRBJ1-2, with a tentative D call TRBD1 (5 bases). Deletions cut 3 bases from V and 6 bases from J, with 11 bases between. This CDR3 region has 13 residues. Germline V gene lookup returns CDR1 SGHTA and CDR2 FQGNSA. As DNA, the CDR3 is TGTGCCAGCAGCTTTGCCCGGGGGGATGGCTACACCTTC. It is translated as CASSFARGDGYTF.